These T cell receptor beta chains were read from a single sample in a study of shared clonotypes between healthy human individuals. Clones were sequenced by immunoSEQ multiplex PCR, and TCRdb holds only the in-frame ones, with some missing. The repertoire includes about 800,000 clones, roughly 96% of them detected once, and 0.2% to 0.25% sits in the top ten. The sequenced sample was naive CD8+ T cells sorted from blood. All receptors derive from a man aged 25 to 45 in good health. CDR3s include the opening cysteine and the closing phenylalanine or tryptophan. A D gene is named only where the DNA matches it firmly. Some rows have no size entry. The others give once, few or many, or a class for an expanded clone.

>TRBJ2-7|TRBV19|TRBD1|-
TGTGCCAGTAATTTAACTCCGGGACAGTTTACCTACGAGCAGTACTTC
CASNLTPGQFTYEQYF
>TRBJ2-7|TRBV29-1|TRBD2|-
TGCAGCGCACAAATAGCGGGGGGAGACTACGAGCAGTACTTC
CSAQIAGGDYEQYF
>TRBJ2-2|TRBV6-5|TRBD1|-
TGTGCCAGCAGCCCGGGACAGGGGTTTACCGGGGAGCTGTTTTTT
CASSPGQGFTGELFF
>TRBJ2-2|TRBV9|TRBD1|-
TGTGCCAGCCGACAACAGGGGTCCGGGGAGCTGTTTTTT
CASRQQGSGELFF
>TRBJ2-1|TRBV7-9|TRBD2|-
TGTGCCAGCAGCTTCGGGCCTACTAGCGGGAGGGCATCCGGTAATGAGCAGTTCTTC
CASSFGPTSGRASGNEQFF
>TRBJ1-3|TRBV25-1|TRBD1|-
TGTGCCAGCAGTCCCTCGGGACAGGGCGTAAACACCATATATTTT
CASSPSGQGVNTIYF
>TRBJ1-2|TRBV9|-|-
TGTGCCAGCAGCCGGGGGGACTATGGCTACACCTTC
CASSRGDYGYTF
>TRBJ2-1|TRBV5-4|-|-
TGTGCCAGCAGCGATTCTTACAATGAGCAGTTCTTC
CASSDSYNEQFF
>TRBJ2-6|TRBV11-1|-|-
TGTGCCAGCAGCTTAGGTCCCTCTGGGGCCAACGTCCTGACTTTC
CASSLGPSGANVLTF
>TRBJ2-7|TRBV6-6|TRBD2|-
TGTGCCAGCAGGTGGTCACTAGCGGACTCCTACGAGCAGTACTTC
CASRWSLADSYEQYF
>TRBJ1-3|TRBV11-2|-|once
TGTGCCAGCATAGAGGGCGTCCGCTCTGGAAACACCATATATTTT
CASIEGVRSGNTIYF
>TRBJ2-1|TRBV5-5|TRBD2|-
TGTGCCAGCAGCTCAACGACTAGCGACAACAATGAGCAGTTCTTC
CASSSTTSDNNEQFF
>TRBJ2-7|TRBV7-9|-|-
TGTGCCAGCAGCTTAAATAGCGCGTACGAGCAGTACTTC
CASSLNSAYEQYF
>TRBJ2-5|TRBV7-3|-|-
TGTGCCAGCAGCTCCGAGGACAAAGAGACCCAGTACTTC
CASSSEDKETQYF
>TRBJ2-4|TRBV6-6|TRBD1|-
TGTGCCAGCAGTTACTCGGGACAGGGGACCAAAAACATTCAGTACTTC
CASSYSGQGTKNIQYF
>TRBJ1-4|TRBV7-9|TRBD1|-
TGTGCCAGCAGCTTGGTGGACAGGAATGAAAAACTGTTTTTT
CASSLVDRNEKLFF
>TRBJ2-5|TRBV7-2|TRBD1|once
TGTGCCAGCAGCTTAAGGGACAGGCAAGAGACCCAGTACTTC
CASSLRDRQETQYF
>TRBJ2-7|TRBV2|-|once
TGTGCCAGCAGTGATTGGGCCTACGAGCAGTACTTC
CASSDWAYEQYF
>TRBJ2-7|TRBV11-2|TRBD2|-
TGTGCCAGCAGCTCATGCGTCCACGAGATAGCGGGAGTAAGGTACGAGCAGTACTTC
CASSSCVHEIAGVRYEQYF
>TRBJ2-7|TRBV7-9|TRBD2|-
TGTGCCAGCAGCGGTGATAGCGGGTGGTCCGAGCAGTACTTC
CASSGDSGWSEQYF
>TRBJ2-5|TRBV11-2|TRBD1|-
TGTGCCAGCAGCTCCCCGGACAGGGCCTTCGAGACCCAGTACTTC
CASSSPDRAFETQYF
>TRBJ2-2|TRBV5-5|TRBD2|-
TGTGCCAGCAGCTCGGGACTAGCGGGAGACCCAACCGGGGAGCTGTTTTTT
CASSSGLAGDPTGELFF